This TCR beta chain was recorded in a study of cytomegalovirus exposure and HLA in healthy donors. Study conclusions and caveats: A later analysis found TCR association rates differed by HLA locus, highest for DRB1 and lowest for HLA-C.

The CDR3 totals 16 residues. V was cut by 2 bases and J by 1 base, with 12 bases left in between. In germline, CDR1 is SGDLS, CDR2 YYNGEE. 60 Vbeta and 13 Jbeta primers were used in PCR. Assay: immunoSEQ multiplex PCR; the TCRdb copy retains only in-frame clones and omits some. The sample yields 60,000 to 75,000 clones, about 78% seen once. This clone was found once. Its antigen is currently unknown. This clonotype originated in a woman aged 40 to 49 in good health and CMV-seropositive. V gene TRBV9 combines with J gene TRBJ2-2; weak D call: TRBD2 (6 bases). The specimen was PBMCs. The DNA for the CDR3 is TGTGCCAGCAGCGTCATCGGGGGAAGGAACACCGGGGAGCTGTTTTTT. Its translation: CASSVIGGRNTGELFF.